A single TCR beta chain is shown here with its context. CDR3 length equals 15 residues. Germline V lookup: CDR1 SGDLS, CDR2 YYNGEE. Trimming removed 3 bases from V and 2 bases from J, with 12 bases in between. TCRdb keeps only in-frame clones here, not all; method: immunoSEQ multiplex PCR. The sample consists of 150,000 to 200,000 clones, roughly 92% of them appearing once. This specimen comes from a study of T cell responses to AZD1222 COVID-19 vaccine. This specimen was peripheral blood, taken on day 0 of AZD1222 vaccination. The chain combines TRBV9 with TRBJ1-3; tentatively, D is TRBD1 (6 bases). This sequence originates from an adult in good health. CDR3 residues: CASSATGSPGNTIYF. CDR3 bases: TGTGCCAGCAGCGCTACAGGGTCCCCTGGAAACACCATATATTTT.